This T cell receptor (beta chain) was captured by sequencing in a study of T cells after yellow fever vaccination. The CDR3 contains 15 residues. V lost 6 bases and J lost 4, with 18 bases in between. TCRdb re-called the 5' RACE reads with MiXCR, one entry per CDR3 protein. The table shows some 560,000 distinct CDR3 sequences, with 15% to 20% occurring only once. The rearrangement links TRBV12-3 or TRBV12-4 to TRBJ1-1; D is unresolved. This sequence was found in a man in his thirties or forties who received the YFV17D yellow fever vaccine. Sequenced here: PBMCs, sampled 15 days after the yellow fever booster vaccination. The CDR3 nucleotides are TGTGCCAGCAGCGACCGTGGGTTGGCAACCACTGAAGCTTTCTTT. This encodes CASSDRGLATTEAFF.